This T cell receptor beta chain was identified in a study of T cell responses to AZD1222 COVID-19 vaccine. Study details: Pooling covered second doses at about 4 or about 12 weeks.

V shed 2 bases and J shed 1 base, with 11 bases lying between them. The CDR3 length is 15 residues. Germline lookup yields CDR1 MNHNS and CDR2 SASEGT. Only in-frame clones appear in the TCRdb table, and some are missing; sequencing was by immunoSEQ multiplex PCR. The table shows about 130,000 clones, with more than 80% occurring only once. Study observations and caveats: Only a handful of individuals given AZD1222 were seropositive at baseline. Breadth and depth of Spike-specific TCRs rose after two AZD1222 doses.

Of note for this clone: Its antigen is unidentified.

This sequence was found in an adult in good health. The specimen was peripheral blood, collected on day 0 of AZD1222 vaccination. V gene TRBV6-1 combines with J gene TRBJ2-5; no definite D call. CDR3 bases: TGTGCCAGCAGTGAATTTGGCGGCAGCCAAGAGACCCAGTACTTC. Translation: CASSEFGGSQETQYF.